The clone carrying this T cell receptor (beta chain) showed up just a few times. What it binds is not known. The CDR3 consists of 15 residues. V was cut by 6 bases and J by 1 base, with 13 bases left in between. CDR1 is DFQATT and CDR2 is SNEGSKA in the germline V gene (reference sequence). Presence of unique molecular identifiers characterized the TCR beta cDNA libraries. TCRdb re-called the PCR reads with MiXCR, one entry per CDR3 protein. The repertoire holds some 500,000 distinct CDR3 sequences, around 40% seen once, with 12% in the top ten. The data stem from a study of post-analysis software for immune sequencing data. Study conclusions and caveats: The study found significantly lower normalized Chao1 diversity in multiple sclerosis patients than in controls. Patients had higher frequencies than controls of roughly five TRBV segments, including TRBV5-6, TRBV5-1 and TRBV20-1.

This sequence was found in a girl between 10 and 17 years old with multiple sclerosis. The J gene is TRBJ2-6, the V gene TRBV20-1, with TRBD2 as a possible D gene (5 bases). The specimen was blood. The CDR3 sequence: CSAQRGASGANVLTF. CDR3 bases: TGCAGTGCCCAACGGGGAGCTTCTGGGGCCAACGTCCTGACTTTC.